This T cell receptor beta chain appears in the sequencing data of a study of early T cells in non-severe SARS-CoV-2 infection. Unique molecular identifier tags were affixed to discrete cDNA molecules. From the 5' RACE reads, TCRdb called clonotypes with MiXCR, one entry per CDR3 protein. The data hold around 50,000 distinct CDR3 sequences, with 3.5% to 5% observed a single time. This clonotype appeared many times. Its antigen is not identified. Study-wide results and caveats: Private and CD4 specificities were missed by VDJdb matching, skewed to anti-spike CD8.

CDR3 length: 12 amino acids. V lost 3 bases to trimming and J lost 8 bases, with 7 bases between them. CDR1 KGHSH and CDR2 LQKENI come from the germline V gene. The chain links TRBV18 to TRBJ1-4, with a possible D match to TRBD1 (5 bases). The specimen was whole blood. This clonotype was obtained from an adult who was a healthcare worker with PCR-confirmed SARS-CoV-2 infection or an uninfected control (not recorded which). Written as DNA, the CDR3 is TGTGCCAGCTCACCCTCAGGGGAAAAACTGTTTTTT. This translates into CASSPSGEKLFF.